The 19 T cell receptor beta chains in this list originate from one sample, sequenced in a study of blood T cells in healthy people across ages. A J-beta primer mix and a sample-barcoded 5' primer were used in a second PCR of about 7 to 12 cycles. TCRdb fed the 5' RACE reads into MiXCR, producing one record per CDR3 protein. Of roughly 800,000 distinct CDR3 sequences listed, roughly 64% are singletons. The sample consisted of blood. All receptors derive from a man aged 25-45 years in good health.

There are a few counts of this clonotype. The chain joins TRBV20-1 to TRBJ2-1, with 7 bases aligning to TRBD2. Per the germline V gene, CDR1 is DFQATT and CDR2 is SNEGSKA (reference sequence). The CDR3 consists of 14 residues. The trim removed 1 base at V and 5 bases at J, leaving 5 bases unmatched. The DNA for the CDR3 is TGCAGTGCTAGAGCCGGACTAGAGAACAATGAGCAGTTCTTC. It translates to CSARAGLENNEQFF.

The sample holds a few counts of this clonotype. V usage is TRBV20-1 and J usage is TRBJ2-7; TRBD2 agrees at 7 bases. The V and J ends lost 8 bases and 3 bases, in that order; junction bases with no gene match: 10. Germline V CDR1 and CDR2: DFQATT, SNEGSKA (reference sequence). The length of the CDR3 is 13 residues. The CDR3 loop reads CSSSGGRLYEQYF. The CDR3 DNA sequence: TGCAGTTCCTCGGGGGGTAGACTCTACGAGCAGTACTTC.

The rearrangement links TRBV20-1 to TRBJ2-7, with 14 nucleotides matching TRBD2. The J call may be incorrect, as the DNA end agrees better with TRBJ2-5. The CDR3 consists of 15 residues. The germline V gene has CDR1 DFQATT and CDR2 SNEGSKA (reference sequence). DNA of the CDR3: TGCAGTGCTGCGACTAGCGGGGGGGCCCCAGAGACCCAGTACTTC. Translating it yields CSAATSGGAPETQYF.

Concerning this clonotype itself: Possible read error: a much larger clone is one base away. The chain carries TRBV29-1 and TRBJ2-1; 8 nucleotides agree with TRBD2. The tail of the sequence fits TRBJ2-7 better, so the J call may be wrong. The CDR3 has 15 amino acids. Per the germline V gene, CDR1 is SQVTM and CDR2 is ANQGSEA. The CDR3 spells CSADAGGSLYNEQYF. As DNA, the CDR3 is TGCAGCGCCGACGCGGGGGGATCTCTTTACAATGAGCAGTACTTC.

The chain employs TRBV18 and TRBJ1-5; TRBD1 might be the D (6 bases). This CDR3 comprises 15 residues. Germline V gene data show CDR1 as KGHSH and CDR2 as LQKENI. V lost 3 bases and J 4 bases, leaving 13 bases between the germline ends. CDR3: CASSPITGQNQPQHF. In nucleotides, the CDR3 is TGTGCCAGCTCACCTATAACAGGGCAGAATCAGCCCCAGCATTTT.

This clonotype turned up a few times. In DNA form, the CDR3 reads TGTGCCAGCAGCTTAAGCCACTCAGGGAGCTCCTACGAGCAGTACTTC. Translating gives CASSLSHSGSSYEQYF. This chain uses TRBV7-6 with TRBJ2-7, with D perhaps TRBD1 or TRBD2 (5 bases each). The V and J ends lost 2 bases and 0 bases respectively, with 14 bases between them. The CDR3 sequence is 16 residues long. Looked up from germline, CDR1 is SGHVS and CDR2 is FNYEAQ. Supplemented by reference TRBV7-6 and TRBJ2-7, the full variable domain reads GAGVSQSPRYKVTKRGQDVALRCDPISGHVSLYWYRQALGQGPEFLTYFNYEAQQDKSGLPNDRFSAERPEGSISTLTIQRTEQRDSAMYRCASSLSHSGSSYEQYFGPGTRLTVT.

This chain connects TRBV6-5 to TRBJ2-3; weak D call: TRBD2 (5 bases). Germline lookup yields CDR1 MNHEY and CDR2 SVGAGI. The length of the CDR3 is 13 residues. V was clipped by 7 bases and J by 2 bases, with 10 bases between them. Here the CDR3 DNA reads TGTGCCAGCAAGTCGAGGGTCACAGATACGCAGTATTTT. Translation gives CASKSRVTDTQYF.

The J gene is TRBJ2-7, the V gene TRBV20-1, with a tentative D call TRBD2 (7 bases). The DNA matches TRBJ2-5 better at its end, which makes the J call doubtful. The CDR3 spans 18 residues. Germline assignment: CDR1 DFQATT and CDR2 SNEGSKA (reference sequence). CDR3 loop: CSATTGTSRSGARETQYF. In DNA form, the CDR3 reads TGCAGTGCAACTACCGGGACATCACGAAGCGGGGCACGAGAGACCCAGTACTTC.

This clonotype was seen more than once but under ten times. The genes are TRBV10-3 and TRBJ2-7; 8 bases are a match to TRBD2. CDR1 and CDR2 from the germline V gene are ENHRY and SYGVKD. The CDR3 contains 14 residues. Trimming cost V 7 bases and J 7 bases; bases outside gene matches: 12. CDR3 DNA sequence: TGTGCCATCAACAAGCGGGAGAACCACAATGAGCAGTACTTC. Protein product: CAINKRENHNEQYF.

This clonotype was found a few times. CDR3 amino acids: CASSKWGTSPGEQFF. CDR3 nucleotide sequence: TGTGCCAGCAGCAAATGGGGGACTAGCCCCGGTGAGCAGTTCTTC. The rearrangement uses TRBV21-1 and TRBJ2-1; the DNA was not used to check the table's D call, TRBD2. TRBV21-1 is assigned pseudogene status. The CDR3 loop spans 15 amino acids.

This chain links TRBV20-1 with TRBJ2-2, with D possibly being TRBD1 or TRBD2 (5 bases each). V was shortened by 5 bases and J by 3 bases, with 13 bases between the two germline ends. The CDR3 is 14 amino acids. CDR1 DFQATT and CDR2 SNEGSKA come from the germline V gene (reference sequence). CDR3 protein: CSAVRDGHTGELFF. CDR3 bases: TGCAGTGCTGTCCGGGACGGACACACCGGGGAGCTGTTTTTT.

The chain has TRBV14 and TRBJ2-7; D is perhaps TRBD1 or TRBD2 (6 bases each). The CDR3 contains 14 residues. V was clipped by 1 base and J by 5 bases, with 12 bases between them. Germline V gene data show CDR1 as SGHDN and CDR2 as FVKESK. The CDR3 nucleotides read TGTGCCAGCAGCCAAGTCCCGGGGGCTCACGAGCAGTACTTC. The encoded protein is CASSQVPGAHEQYF.

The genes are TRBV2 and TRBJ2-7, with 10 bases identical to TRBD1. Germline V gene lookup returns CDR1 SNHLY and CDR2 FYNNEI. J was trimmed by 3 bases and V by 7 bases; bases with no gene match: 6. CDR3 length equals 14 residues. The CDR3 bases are TGTGCCAGCAATTTTCGGACAGGGGGCTACGAGCAGTACTTC. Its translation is CASNFRTGGYEQYF.

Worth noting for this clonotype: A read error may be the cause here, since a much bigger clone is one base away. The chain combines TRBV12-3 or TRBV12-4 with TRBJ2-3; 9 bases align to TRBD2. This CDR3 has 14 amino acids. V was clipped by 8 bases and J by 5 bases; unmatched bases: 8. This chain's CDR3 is CASHGGGGGDTQYF. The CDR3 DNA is TGTGCCAGCCATGGCGGGGGGGGCGGAGATACGCAGTATTTT.

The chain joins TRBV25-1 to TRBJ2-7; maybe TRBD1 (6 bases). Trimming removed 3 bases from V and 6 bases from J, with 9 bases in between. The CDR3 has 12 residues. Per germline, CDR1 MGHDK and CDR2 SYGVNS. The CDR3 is CASSDQGIEQYF. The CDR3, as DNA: TGTGCCAGCAGTGATCAGGGGATCGAGCAGTACTTC.

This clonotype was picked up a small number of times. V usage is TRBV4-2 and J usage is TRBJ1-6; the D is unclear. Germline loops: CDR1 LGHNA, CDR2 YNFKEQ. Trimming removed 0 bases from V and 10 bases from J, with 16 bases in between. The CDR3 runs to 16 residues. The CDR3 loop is CASSQELQRLGSPLHF. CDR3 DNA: TGTGCCAGCAGCCAAGAGCTCCAAAGGTTAGGCTCACCCCTCCACTTT.

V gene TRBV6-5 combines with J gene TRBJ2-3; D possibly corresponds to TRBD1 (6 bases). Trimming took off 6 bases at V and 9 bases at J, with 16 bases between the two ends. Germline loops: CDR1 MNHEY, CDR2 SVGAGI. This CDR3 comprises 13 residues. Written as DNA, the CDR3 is TGTGCCAGCAGCCCAACTACTAGGGGGACGCAGTATTTT. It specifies CASSPTTRGTQYF.

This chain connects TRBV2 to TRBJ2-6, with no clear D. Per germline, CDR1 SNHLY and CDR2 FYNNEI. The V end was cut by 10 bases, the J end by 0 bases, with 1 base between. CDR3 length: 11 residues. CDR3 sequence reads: CATSGANVLTF. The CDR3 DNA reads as TGTGCCACCTCTGGGGCCAACGTCCTGACTTTC. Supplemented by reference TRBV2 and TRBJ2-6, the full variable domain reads EPEVTQTPSHQVTQMGQEVILRCVPISNHLYFYWYRQILGQKVEFLVSFYNNEISEKSEIFDDQFSVERPDGSNFTLKIRSTKLEDSAMYFCATSGANVLTFGAGSRLTVL.

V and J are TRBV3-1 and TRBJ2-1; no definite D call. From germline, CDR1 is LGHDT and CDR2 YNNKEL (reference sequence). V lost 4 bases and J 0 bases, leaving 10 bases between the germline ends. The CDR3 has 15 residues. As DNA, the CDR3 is TGTGCCAGCAGCCCTATCCCGAGCTCCTACAATGAGCAGTTCTTC. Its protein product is CASSPIPSSYNEQFF.